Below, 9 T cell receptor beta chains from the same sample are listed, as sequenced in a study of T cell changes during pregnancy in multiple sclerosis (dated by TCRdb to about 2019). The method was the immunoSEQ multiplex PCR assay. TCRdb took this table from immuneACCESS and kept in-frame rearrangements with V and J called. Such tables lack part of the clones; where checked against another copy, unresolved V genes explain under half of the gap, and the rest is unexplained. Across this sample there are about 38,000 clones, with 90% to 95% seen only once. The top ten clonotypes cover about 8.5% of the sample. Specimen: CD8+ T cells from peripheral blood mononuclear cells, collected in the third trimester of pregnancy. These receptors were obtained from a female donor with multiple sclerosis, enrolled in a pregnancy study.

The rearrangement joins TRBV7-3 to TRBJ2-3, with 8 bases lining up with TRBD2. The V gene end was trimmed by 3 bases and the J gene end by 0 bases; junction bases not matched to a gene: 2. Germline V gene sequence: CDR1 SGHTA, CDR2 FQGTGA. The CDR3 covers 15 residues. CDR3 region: CASSFGGASTDTQYF. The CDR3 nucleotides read TGTGCCAGCAGCTTCGGGGGGGCCAGCACAGATACGCAGTATTTT. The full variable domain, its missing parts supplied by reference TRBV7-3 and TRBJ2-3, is GAGVSQTPSNKVTEKGKYVELRCDPISGHTALYWYRQSLGQGPEFLIYFQGTGAADDSGLPNDRFFAVRPEGSVSTLKIQRTERGDSAVYLCASSFGGASTDTQYFGPGTRLTVL.

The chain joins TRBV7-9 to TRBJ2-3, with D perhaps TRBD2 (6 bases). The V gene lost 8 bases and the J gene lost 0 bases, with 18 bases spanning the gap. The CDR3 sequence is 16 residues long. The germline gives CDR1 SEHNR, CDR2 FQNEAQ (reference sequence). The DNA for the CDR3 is TGTGCCAGCGCGGAGCGGGTCACCCCTAGCACAGATACGCAGTATTTT. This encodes CASAERVTPSTDTQYF. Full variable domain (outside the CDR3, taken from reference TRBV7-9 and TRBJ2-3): DTGVSQNPRHKITKRGQNVTFRCDPISEHNRLYWYRQTLGQGPEFLTYFQNEAQLEKSRLLSDRFSAERPKGSFSTLEIQRTEQGDSAMYLCASAERVTPSTDTQYFGPGTRLTVL.

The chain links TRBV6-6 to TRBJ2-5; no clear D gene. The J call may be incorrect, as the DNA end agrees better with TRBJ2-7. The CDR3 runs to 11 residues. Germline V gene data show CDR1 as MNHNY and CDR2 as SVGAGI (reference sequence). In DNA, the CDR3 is TGTGCCAGCAGCTCCGACTACGAGCAGTACTTC. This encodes CASSSDYEQYF.

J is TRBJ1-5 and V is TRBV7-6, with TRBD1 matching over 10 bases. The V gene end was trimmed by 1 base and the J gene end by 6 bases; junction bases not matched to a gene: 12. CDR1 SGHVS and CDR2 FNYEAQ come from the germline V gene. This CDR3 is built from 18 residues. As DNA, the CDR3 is TGTGCCAGCAGCTTAGGTGCTGGGACAGGGGTTTCCGGTCAGCCCCAGCATTTT. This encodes CASSLGAGTGVSGQPQHF.

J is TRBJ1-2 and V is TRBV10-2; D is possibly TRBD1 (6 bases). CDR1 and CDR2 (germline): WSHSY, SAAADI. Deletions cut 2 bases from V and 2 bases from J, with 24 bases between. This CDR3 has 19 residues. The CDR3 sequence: CASSEPTFLRDNLNYGYTF. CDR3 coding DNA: TGCGCCAGCAGTGAGCCGACCTTTCTTAGGGACAACCTCAACTATGGCTACACCTTC.

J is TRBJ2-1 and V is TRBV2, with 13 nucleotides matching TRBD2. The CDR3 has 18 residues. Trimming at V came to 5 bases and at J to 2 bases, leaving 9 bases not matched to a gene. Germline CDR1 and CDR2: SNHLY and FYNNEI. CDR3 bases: TGTGCCAGCAGTCCCCACGGACTAGCGGGGGAAGCCTACAATGAGCAGTTCTTC. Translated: CASSPHGLAGEAYNEQFF.

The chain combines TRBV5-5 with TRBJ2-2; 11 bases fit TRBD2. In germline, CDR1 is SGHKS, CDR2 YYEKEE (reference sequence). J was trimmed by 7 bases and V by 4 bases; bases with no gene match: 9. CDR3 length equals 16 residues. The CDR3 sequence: CASSPSGGSWHGELFF. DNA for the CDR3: TGTGCCAGCAGCCCTAGCGGGGGGAGCTGGCACGGGGAGCTGTTTTTT.

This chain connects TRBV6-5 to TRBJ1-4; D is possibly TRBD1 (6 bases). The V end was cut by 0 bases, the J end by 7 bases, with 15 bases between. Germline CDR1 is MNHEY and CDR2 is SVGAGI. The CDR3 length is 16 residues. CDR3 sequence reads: CASSYSVGAGVEKLFF. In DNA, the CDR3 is TGTGCCAGCAGTTACTCGGTGGGGGCCGGTGTTGAAAAACTGTTTTTT.

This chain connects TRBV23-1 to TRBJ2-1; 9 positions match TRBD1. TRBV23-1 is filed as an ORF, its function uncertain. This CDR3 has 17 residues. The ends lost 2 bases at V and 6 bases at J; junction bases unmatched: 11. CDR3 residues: CASSQRPDRGQGNEQFF. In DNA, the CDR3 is TGCGCCAGCAGTCAACGCCCGGACAGGGGACAGGGCAATGAGCAGTTCTTC.